This T cell receptor beta chain was recovered during a study of blood T cell repertoires in COVID-19. Looking at the study overall: Nucleic acid was either cDNA or gDNA, and it came from T cells, B-cell-depleted T cells, or PBMCs.

The CDR3 length is 16 residues. Data came from immunoSEQ multiplex PCR; TCRdb stores just in-frame clones and leaves some out. The table has 150,000 to 200,000 clones, 60% to 80% seen once. The sequence came from a man in his sixties or seventies with acute or convalescent COVID-19. The chain carries TRBV12-2 and TRBJ1-4. TRBV12-2 represents a pseudogene. The sample consisted of peripheral blood. CDR3 region: CASRFSIGCPNEKLFF. The DNA for the CDR3 is TGTGCAAGTCGCTTCTCGATCGGGTGTCCTAATGAAAAACTGTTTTTT.